This T cell receptor (beta chain) was sequenced for a study of neurological immune-mediated disorders. Findings and limits, study-wide: While HTLV-1-associated myelopathy showed the greatest TCR clonal expansion, multiple sclerosis showed the least, falling below healthy controls. No expanded-clone CDR3 amino acid sequence recurred across subjects, suggesting private TCR-beta repertoires.

To note about this clonotype: Its antigen is unknown.

Germline V gene data show CDR1 as SGHRS and CDR2 as YFSETQ. The CDR3 spans 12 residues. V was clipped by 4 bases and J by 7 bases; unmatched bases: 3. TCRdb fed the 5' RACE reads into MiXCR, producing one record per CDR3 protein. The data hold 50,000 or so distinct CDR3 sequences, with less than 4% observed a single time. The sequence derives from a man aged 55 to 70 with multiple sclerosis. Sequencing was carried out using PBMCs. This chain uses TRBV5-1 with TRBJ1-1; 8 nucleotides line up with TRBD1. DNA for the CDR3: TGCGCCAGCAGCCAGGACAGGGATGAAGCTTTCTTT. Its translation is CASSQDRDEAFF.